These 14 T cell receptor beta chains share one sample of origin, sequenced in a study of cytomegalovirus exposure and HLA in healthy donors. PCR amplification relied on 60 Vbeta primers (plus 13 Jbeta primers). Profiled with immunoSEQ multiplex PCR; TCRdb holds only in-frame clones, not every one. The ten top clones account for 0.9% to 1.4%, within a sample of under 250,000 clones. Material for sequencing was PBMCs. These receptors originate from a girl aged 2-9 years in good health and CMV-seropositive.

V is TRBV11-2 and J is TRBJ2-5; 10 positions agree with TRBD1. Germline-derived CDR1 and CDR2 are SGHAT and FQNNGV. V trimming: 6 bases; J trimming: 2 bases; junction bases outside the gene matches: 6. This CDR3 contains 15 residues. CDR3 residues: CASSSGTGVQETQYF. CDR3 nucleotides: TGTGCCAGCAGTTCCGGGACAGGGGTACAAGAGACCCAGTACTTC.

The rearrangement joins TRBV15 to TRBJ2-5; D gene uncertain. CDR3 size: 13 residues. With 0 bases removed from V and 5 bases from J, the gap between germline ends came to 7 bases. Germline V gene sequence: CDR1 LNHNV, CDR2 YYDKDF (reference sequence). The CDR3 coding sequence is TGTGCCACCAGCAGAGACGGGTGGGAGACCCAGTACTTC. Its protein is CATSRDGWETQYF.

The CDR3 loop reads CASSTPGTGGYEQYF. The CDR3 DNA reads as TGTGCCAGCAGTACTCCCGGGACAGGGGGCTACGAGCAGTACTTC. V is TRBV28 and J is TRBJ2-7, with TRBD1 identical over 11 bases. The CDR3 runs 15 residues. The ends lost 5 bases at V and 3 bases at J; junction bases unmatched: 6. CDR1 is MDHEN, CDR2 SYDVKM, per germline.

The CDR3 here is CASRVGTGRAFF. In nucleotides, the CDR3 is TGTGCCAGCAGAGTAGGGACAGGGCGGGCGTTCTTC. This chain joins TRBV7-9 and TRBJ2-1; the match to TRBD1 covers 9 bases. V shed 6 bases and J 15 bases; nucleotides not matched to a gene: 9. The CDR3 extends over 12 amino acids. Germline lookup yields CDR1 SEHNR and CDR2 FQNEAQ (reference sequence).

The J gene is TRBJ1-5, the V gene TRBV19; D is uncertain. CDR3 size: 15 residues. Germline V CDR1 and CDR2: LNHDA, SQIVND (reference sequence). Trimming cost V 2 bases and J 3 bases, with 11 bases left between them. CDR3 sequence (DNA): TGTGCCAGTAGTATACCCTTAGTTCCCAATCAGCCCCAGCATTTT. Its protein product is CASSIPLVPNQPQHF.

This chain connects TRBV5-6 to TRBJ2-2; 8 bases align to TRBD1. This CDR3 has 19 residues. The germline gives CDR1 SGHDT, CDR2 YYEEEE. V shed 4 bases, J shed 4 bases, and the junction held 18 bases outside the gene matches. CDR3 coding DNA: TGTGCCAGCAGCCTGGACAGGGTGAGGGACCCAATCATCACCGGGGAGCTGTTTTTT. This sequence encodes CASSLDRVRDPIITGELFF.

The V call is TRBV15, the J call TRBJ1-4, with D perhaps TRBD1 (5 bases). V dropped 0 bases and J dropped 2 bases, with 13 bases sitting between them. This CDR3 has 17 residues. CDR1 and CDR2 from the germline V gene are LNHNV and YYDKDF (reference sequence). CDR3 in DNA: TGTGCCACCAGCAGAGATAAGGGTGGGGCGACTAATGAAAAACTGTTTTTT. Encoded protein: CATSRDKGGATNEKLFF.

The rearrangement links TRBV11-2 to TRBJ2-3, with 7 bases matching TRBD1. Germline V CDR1 and CDR2: SGHAT, FQNNGV. The J segment lost 2 bases and the V segment lost 5 bases, leaving 7 bases of the junction unmatched. The CDR3 sequence is 15 residues long. CDR3 in amino acids: CASSPGRGFTDTQYF. In nucleotides, the CDR3 is TGTGCCAGCAGCCCAGGCAGGGGGTTCACAGATACGCAGTATTTT.

The CDR3 DNA is TGTGCCAGCAGCTTGGGTTATCAAGAGACCCAGTACTTC. Translated: CASSLGYQETQYF. This chain links TRBV5-4 with TRBJ2-5, with D hard to call. With 0 bases removed from V and 2 bases from J, the gap between germline ends came to 5 bases. The germline CDR1 and CDR2 sequences are SGHNT and YYREEE (reference sequence). The CDR3 spans 13 residues.

CDR3 DNA: TGTGCCAGCAGCTCGGGACTAGCGGGTAGCACAGATACGCAGTATTTT. Amino acids: CASSSGLAGSTDTQYF. The rearrangement uses TRBV7-8 and TRBJ2-3, with 12 bases fitting TRBD2. The CDR3 runs 16 residues. V dropped 4 bases and J dropped 0; count of bases not matched to a gene: 2. Germline V gene lookup returns CDR1 SGHVS and CDR2 FQNEAQ.

The chain couples TRBV12-5 to TRBJ2-3, with TRBD2 identical over 14 bases. The CDR3 spans 22 residues. V trimming: 4 bases; J trimming: 1 base; junction bases outside the gene matches: 19. CDR1 is LGHNT and CDR2 is FRNRAP in the germline V gene. This CDR3 reads CASGSDTLKTSGRARGTDTQYF. The CDR3 DNA follows: TGTGCTAGTGGTTCAGACACTCTGAAGACTAGCGGGAGGGCGCGTGGCACAGATACGCAGTATTTT.

The V call is TRBV19, the J call TRBJ1-1; D is unclear. The CDR3 runs 13 residues. Trimming shortened V by 1 base and J by 0 bases, and 3 bases separated the two germline ends. Germline lookup yields CDR1 LNHDA and CDR2 SQIVND (reference sequence). The CDR3 loop is CASSIVVNTEAFF. The CDR3 DNA sequence: TGTGCCAGTAGTATAGTAGTGAACACTGAAGCTTTCTTT.

The genes are TRBV13 and TRBJ2-7, with 10 bases lining up with TRBD2. The junction had 9 bases not matched to a gene; V was cut back by 3 bases and J by 7 bases. This CDR3 spans 15 amino acids. The germline V gene has CDR1 PRHDT and CDR2 FYEKMQ (reference sequence). This chain's CDR3 is CASSFKAGGPFEQYF. The CDR3 nucleotides are TGTGCCAGCAGCTTTAAAGCGGGAGGGCCCTTTGAGCAGTACTTC.

The chain has TRBV4-2 and TRBJ2-7, with 9 bases lining up with TRBD1. From germline, CDR1 is LGHNA and CDR2 YNFKEQ. The CDR3 has 14 amino acids. After removal of 0 bases from V and 7 bases from J, the junction contained 4 bases not matched to a gene. The CDR3: CASSQDGTGREQYF. CDR3 coding DNA: TGTGCCAGCAGCCAAGATGGGACAGGGAGGGAGCAGTACTTC.